These 8 T cell receptor beta chains were sequenced from one sample in a study of T cell changes during pregnancy in multiple sclerosis. Assay used: immunoSEQ multiplex PCR; TCRdb lists only in-frame clones, some missing. The table lists about 55,000 clones, 90% to 95% of them singletons. Sequenced here: CD8+ T cells from peripheral blood mononuclear cells, sampled in the second trimester of pregnancy. These receptors originate from a female donor with multiple sclerosis, enrolled in a pregnancy study.

The rearrangement joins TRBV15 to TRBJ1-3, with D maybe TRBD1 (6 bases). Trimming left V 5 bases short and J 0 bases short, with 8 bases between. Germline CDR1 reads LNHNV; CDR2 reads YYDKDF (reference sequence). The CDR3 is 14 amino acids. This CDR3 reads CATSRGASGNTIYF. CDR3 nucleotide sequence: TGTGCCACCAGCCGGGGGGCCTCTGGAAACACCATATATTTT.

Worth noting for this clone: A read error may account for a junction end that differs from germline. The CDR3 spells CASNQLGGSRHEQYF. The CDR3 region has the DNA TGTGCCAGCAACCAATTAGGCGGGTCCCGCCACGAGCAGTACTTC. The chain employs TRBV14 and TRBJ2-7; D is possibly TRBD2 (5 bases). From germline, CDR1 is SGHDN and CDR2 FVKESK. The CDR3 is 15 amino acids.

V is TRBV5-4 and J is TRBJ1-1; D is perhaps TRBD1 (6 bases). Trimming stripped 7 bases from V and 2 bases from J, with 9 bases between. CDR1 is SGHNT and CDR2 is YYREEE in the germline V gene (reference sequence). The CDR3 covers 12 residues. The CDR3 region has the DNA TGTGCCAGCCAGGACAGTAACACTGAAGCTTTCTTT. This encodes CASQDSNTEAFF.

The genes are TRBV4-2 and TRBJ1-2; D may be TRBD1 (6 bases). Trimming left V 2 bases short and J 3 bases short, with 16 bases between. CDR1 is LGHNA, CDR2 YNFKEQ, per germline. This CDR3 region has 16 residues. The CDR3 protein is CASSQSQLDSHYGYTF. Written as DNA, the CDR3 is TGTGCCAGCAGCCAATCCCAACTGGACAGTCACTATGGCTACACCTTC.

The chain couples TRBV2 to TRBJ2-5, with TRBD2 matching 13 bases. CDR1 SNHLY and CDR2 FYNNEI come from the germline V gene. This CDR3 contains 16 residues. Germline trimming cut 5 bases from V and 0 bases from J; bases unmatched to any gene: 3. As DNA, the CDR3 is TGTGCCAGCAGTCCAACTAGCGGGGGGGACCAAGAGACCCAGTACTTC. It encodes CASSPTSGGDQETQYF. The full variable domain, rest sourced from reference TRBV2 and TRBJ2-5, is EPEVTQTPSHQVTQMGQEVILRCVPISNHLYFYWYRQILGQKVEFLVSFYNNEISEKSEIFDDQFSVERPDGSNFTLKIRSTKLEDSAMYFCASSPTSGGDQETQYFGPGTRLLVL.

The genes are TRBV19 and TRBJ1-2, with a weak D call TRBD1 (5 bases). The CDR3 contains 14 residues. Trimming pared 5 bases from V and 8 bases from J, leaving 18 bases between. The germline gives CDR1 LNHDA, CDR2 SQIVND (reference sequence). The CDR3 coding sequence is TGTGCCAGTAGTGAGATAACAGGTCTGCCGGGCTACACCTTC. Amino acids: CASSEITGLPGYTF.

This sequence joins TRBV7-3 and TRBJ2-7; D not resolved. Between the trimmed V and J ends, which lost 5 bases and 2 bases, there was a span of 4 bases. The CDR3 is 11 amino acids. The V gene's germline CDR1 is SGHTA and CDR2 FQGTGA. The CDR3 DNA reads TGTGCCAGCAGCCCCGCCTACGAGCAGTACTTC. Translated: CASSPAYEQYF.

The chain employs TRBV4-1 and TRBJ1-2, with a weak D call TRBD1 (5 bases). Trimming left V 0 bases short and J 6 bases short, with 17 bases between. Germline-derived CDR1 and CDR2 are MGHRA and YSYEKL. CDR3 length: 16 amino acids. The CDR3 is CASSQENLLAGNGYTF. The CDR3 DNA follows: TGCGCCAGCAGCCAAGAAAATTTGTTGGCAGGGAATGGCTACACCTTC.